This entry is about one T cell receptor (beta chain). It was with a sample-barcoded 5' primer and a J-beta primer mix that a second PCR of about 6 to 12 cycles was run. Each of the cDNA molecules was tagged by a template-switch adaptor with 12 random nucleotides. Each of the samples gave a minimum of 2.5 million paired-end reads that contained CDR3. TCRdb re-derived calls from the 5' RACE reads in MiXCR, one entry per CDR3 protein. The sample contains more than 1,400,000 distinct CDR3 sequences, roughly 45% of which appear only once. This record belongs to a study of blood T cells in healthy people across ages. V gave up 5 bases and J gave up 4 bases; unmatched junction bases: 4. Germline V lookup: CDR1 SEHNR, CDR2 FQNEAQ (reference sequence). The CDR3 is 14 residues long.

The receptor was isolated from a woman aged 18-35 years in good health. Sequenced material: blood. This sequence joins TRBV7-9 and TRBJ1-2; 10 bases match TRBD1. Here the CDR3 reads CASSLGQGLYGYTF. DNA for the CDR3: TGTGCCAGCAGCCTGGGACAGGGGCTCTATGGCTACACCTTC.